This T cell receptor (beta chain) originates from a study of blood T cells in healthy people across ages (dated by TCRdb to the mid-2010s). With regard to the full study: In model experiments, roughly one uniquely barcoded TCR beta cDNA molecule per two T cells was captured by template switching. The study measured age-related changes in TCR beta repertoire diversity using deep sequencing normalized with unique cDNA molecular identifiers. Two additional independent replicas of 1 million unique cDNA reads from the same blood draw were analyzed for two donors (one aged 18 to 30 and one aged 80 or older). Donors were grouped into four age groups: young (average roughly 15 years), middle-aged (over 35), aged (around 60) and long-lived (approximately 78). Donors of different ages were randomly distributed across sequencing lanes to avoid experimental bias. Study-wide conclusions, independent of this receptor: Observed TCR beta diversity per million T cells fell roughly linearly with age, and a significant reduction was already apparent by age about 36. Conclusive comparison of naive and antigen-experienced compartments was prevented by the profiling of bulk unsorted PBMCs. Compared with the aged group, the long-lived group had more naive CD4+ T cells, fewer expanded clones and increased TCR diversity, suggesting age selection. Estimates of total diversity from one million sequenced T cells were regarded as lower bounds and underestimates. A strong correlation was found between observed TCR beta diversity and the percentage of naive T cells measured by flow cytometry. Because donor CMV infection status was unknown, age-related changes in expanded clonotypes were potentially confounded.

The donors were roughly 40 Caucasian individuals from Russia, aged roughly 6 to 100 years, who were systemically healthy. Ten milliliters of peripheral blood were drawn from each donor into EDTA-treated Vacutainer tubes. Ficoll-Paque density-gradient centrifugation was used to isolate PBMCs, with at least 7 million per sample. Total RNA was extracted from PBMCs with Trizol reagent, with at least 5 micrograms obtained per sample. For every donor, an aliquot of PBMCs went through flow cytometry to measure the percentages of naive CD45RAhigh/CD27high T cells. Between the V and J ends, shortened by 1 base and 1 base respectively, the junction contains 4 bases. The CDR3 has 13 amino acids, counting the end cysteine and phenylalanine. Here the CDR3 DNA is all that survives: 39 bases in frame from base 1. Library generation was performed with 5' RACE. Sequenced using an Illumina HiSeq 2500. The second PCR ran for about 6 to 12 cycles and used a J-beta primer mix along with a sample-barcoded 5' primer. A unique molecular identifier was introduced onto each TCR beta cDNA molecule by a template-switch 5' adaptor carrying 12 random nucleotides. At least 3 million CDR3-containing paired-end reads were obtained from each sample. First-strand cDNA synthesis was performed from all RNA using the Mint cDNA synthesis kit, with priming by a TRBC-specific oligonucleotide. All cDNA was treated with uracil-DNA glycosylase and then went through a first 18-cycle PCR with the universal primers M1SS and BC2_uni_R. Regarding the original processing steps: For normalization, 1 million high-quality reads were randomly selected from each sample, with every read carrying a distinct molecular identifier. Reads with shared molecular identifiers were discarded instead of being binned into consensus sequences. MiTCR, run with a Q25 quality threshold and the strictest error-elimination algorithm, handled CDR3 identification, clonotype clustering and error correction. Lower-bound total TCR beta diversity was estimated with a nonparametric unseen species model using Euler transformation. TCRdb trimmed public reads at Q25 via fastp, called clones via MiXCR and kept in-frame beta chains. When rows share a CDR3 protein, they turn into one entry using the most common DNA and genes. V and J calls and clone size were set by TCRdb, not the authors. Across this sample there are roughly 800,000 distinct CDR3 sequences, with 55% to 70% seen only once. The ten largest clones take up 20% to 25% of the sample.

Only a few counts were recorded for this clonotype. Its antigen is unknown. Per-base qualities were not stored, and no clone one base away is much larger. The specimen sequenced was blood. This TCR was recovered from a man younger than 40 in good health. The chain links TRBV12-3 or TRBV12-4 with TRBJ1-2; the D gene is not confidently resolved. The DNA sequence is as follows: TGTGCCAGCAGTTTAGGCAATAACTATGGCTACACCTTC. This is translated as CASSLGNNYGYTF.